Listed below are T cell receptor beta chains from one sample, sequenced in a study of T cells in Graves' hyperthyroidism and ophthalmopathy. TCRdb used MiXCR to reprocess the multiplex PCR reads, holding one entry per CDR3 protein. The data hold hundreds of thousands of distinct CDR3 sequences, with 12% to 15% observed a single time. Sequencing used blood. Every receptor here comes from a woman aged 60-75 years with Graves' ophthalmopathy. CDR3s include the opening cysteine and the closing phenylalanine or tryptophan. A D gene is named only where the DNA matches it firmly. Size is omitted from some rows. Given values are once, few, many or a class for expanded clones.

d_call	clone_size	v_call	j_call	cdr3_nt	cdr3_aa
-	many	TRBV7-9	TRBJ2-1	TGTGCCAGCAGCGAAAGAAATTTTGAGCAGTTCTTC	CASSERNFEQFF
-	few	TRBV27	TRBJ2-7	TGTGCCAGCAGTTGGGGGGAGGCCTACGAGCAGTACTTC	CASSWGEAYEQYF
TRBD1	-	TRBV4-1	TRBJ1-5	TGCGCCAGCAGCCCCCGGGACAGGGCCGGGGGCAATCAGCCCCAGCATTTT	CASSPRDRAGGNQPQHF
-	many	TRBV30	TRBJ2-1	TGTGCCTGGACTAGCGTCCACAATGAGCAGTTCTTC	CAWTSVHNEQFF
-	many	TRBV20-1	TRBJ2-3	TGCAGTGCTAGCCCGGCCCACCTGGATACGCAGTATTTT	CSASPAHLDTQYF
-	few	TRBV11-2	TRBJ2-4	TGTGCCAGCAGCTGGATGGTAAACTTAGCCAAAAACATTCAGTACTTC	CASSWMVNLAKNIQYF
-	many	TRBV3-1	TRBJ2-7	TGTGCCAGCAGCCAACAGGGCAACTACGAGCAGTACTTC	CASSQQGNYEQYF
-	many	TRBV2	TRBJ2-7	TGTGCCAGCAGTGAGGGTGGGTTCTACGAGCAGTACTTC	CASSEGGFYEQYF
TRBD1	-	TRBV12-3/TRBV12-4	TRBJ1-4	TGTGCCAGCAGTTTTACAGGGGACAGGACTTTTACGGGAAAACTGTTTTTT	CASSFTGDRTFTGKLFF
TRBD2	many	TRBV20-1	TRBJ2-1	TGCAGTGCTAGAGGGGATAGCGGGAAGTCCTCCTACAATGAGCAGTTCTTC	CSARGDSGKSSYNEQFF
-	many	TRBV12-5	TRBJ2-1	TGTGCTAGTGGCCACTCTAGGAAAGGCAATGAGCAGTTCTTC	CASGHSRKGNEQFF
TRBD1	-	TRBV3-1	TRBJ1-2	TGTGCCAGCAGCCACTGGGCTACAGGGGGCTTATATGGCTACACCTTC	CASSHWATGGLYGYTF
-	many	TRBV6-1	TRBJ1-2	TGTGCCAGCAGTGCTTATGGGGGTGGCTATGGCTACACCTTC	CASSAYGGGYGYTF
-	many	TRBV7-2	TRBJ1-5	TGTGCCAGCAGCTCTACGGGGCTCTATAGCAATCAGCCCCAGCATTTT	CASSSTGLYSNQPQHF
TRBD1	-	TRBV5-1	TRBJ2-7	TGCGCCAGCAGCTGGGCAACGCCCGGGACAGGGGGCTTCGAGCAGTACTTC	CASSWATPGTGGFEQYF
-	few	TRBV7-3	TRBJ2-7	TGTGCCAGCAGCCCATTTGACGGCTCCTACGAGCAGTACTTC	CASSPFDGSYEQYF
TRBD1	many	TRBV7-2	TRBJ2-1	TGTGCCAGCAGCTTACCCGGGACAGCTTACAATGAGCAGTTCTTC	CASSLPGTAYNEQFF
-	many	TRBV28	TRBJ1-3	TGTGCCAGCAGTCCAAGGCCGCCAGGGAGAGTCTCTGGAAACACCATATATTTT	CASSPRPPGRVSGNTIYF
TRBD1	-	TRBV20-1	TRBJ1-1	TGCAGTGCTACGGGCCTGGACAGGGCTGAAGCTTTCTTT	CSATGLDRAEAFF
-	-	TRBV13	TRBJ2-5	TGTGCCAGCAGCTTAGCCGGGAGTCCCGGGGAGACCCAGTACTTC	CASSLAGSPGETQYF
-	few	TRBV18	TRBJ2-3	TGTGCCAGCTCACCATGGGGGGGCACAGATACGCAGTATTTT	CASSPWGGTDTQYF
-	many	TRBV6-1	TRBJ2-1	TGTGCCAGCAAGGGGGACTACCTCTCCTACAATGAGCAGTTCTTC	CASKGDYLSYNEQFF
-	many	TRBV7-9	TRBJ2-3	TGTGCCAGCAGCTTAGGGCAAGCGTCGCAGTATTTT	CASSLGQASQYF
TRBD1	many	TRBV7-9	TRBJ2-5	TGTGCCAGCAGCTTATTCTCGGCACAGGGGGTAGAGACCCAGTACTTC	CASSLFSAQGVETQYF
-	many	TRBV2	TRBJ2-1	TGTGCCAGCAGTGATGGGGGTTCTTCCTACAATGAGCAGTTCTTC	CASSDGGSSYNEQFF
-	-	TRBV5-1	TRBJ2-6	TGCGCCAGCAGCGGGGGCCGCTCTGGGGCCAACGTCCTGACTTTC	CASSGGRSGANVLTF
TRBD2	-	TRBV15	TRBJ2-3	TGTGCCACCAGCAGGGCTAGCGGTGGCACAGATACGCAGTATTTT	CATSRASGGTDTQYF
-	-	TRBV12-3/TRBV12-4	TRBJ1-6	TGTGCCAGCAGTTTCAACAGAGCTAATTCACCCCTCCACTTT	CASSFNRANSPLHF
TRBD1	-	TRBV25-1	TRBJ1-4	TGTGCCAGCAGACAGGGGGCAAATGAAAAACTGTTTTTT	CASRQGANEKLFF
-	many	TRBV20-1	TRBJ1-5	TGCAGTGTCTCGACCCTTAGCAATCAGCCCCAGCATTTT	CSVSTLSNQPQHF
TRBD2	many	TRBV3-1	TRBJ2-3	TGTGCCAGCAGCCAAGTGGGGGAGGGAGCAGAAACGCAGTATTTT	CASSQVGEGAETQYF
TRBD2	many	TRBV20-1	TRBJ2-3	TGCAGTGCTAGCGGGAGGGGAGATACGCAGTATTTT	CSASGRGDTQYF
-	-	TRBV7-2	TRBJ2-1	TGTGCCAGCAGCCGAAGACCGGAAAATGAGCAGTTCTTC	CASSRRPENEQFF
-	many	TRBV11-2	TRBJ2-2	TGTGCCAGCAGCCCGCGGGCAACCGGGGAGCTGTTTTTT	CASSPRATGELFF
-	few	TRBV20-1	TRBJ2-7	TGCAGTGCTATACGGGACGGGGGCGAGCAGTACTTC	CSAIRDGGEQYF
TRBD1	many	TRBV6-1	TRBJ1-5	TGTGCCAGCAGTGGCGACAGGGCTCAGCCCCAGCATTTT	CASSGDRAQPQHF
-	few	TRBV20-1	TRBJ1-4	TGCAGTGCTAGAGATCAAGTTGGGGCTAATGAAAAACTGTTTTTT	CSARDQVGANEKLFF
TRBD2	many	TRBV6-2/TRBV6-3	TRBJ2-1	TGTGCCAGCAGTTACTCGGGGCGGGAGGGGAAGTTCTTC	CASSYSGREGKFF
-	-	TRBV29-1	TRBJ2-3	TGCATCGTTGAAGAGGGGGGGGCAGATACGCAGTATTTT	CIVEEGGADTQYF
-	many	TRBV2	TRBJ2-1	TGTGCCAGCAGTAGCGAGTCCTACAATGAGCAGTTCTTC	CASSSESYNEQFF
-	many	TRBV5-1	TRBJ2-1	TGCGCCAGCAGCCTAATCGTAGGGGGAAACTCCTACAATGAGCAGTTCTTC	CASSLIVGGNSYNEQFF
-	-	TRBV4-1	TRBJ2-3	TGCGCCAGCAGCCAAGATAAGAGCACAGATACGCAGTATTTT	CASSQDKSTDTQYF
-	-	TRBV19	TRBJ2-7	TGTGCCAGTAGTAAGGAGGGACCGGTCTACGAGCAGTACTTC	CASSKEGPVYEQYF
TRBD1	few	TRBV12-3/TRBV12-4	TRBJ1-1	TGTGCCAGCAGCGCCCTGGACAGGGGGCTCACTGAAGCTTTCTTT	CASSALDRGLTEAFF
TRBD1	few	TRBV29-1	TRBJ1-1	TGCAGCGTCGGGACAGTGAACACTGAAGCTTTCTTT	CSVGTVNTEAFF
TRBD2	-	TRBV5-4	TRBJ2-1	TGTGCCAGCAGCCAAGAGGACCAGCGGGGTTACAATGAGCAGTTCTTC	CASSQEDQRGYNEQFF
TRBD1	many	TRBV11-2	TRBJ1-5	TGTGCCAGCAGCTTAGAGAAAATAGGGACAGCCGGCAATCAGCCCCAGCATTTT	CASSLEKIGTAGNQPQHF
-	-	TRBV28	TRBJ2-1	TGTGCCAGCCAGAGCCATGAGCAGTTCTTC	CASQSHEQFF
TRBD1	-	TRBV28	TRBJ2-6	TGTGCCACCAGGGGACAGGGGGCCAGGCGCTCTGGGGCCGACGTCCTGACTTTC	CATRGQGARRSGADVLTF
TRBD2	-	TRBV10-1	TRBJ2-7	TGCGCCAGCAGTGAGTCGACTAGCTTCTACGAGCAGTACTTC	CASSESTSFYEQYF
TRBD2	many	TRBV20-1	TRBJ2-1	TGCAGTGCTAGAGATTTCCGCGGGAGGCTTCATGAGCAGTTCTTC	CSARDFRGRLHEQFF
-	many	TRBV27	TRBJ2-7	TGTGCCAGCAGTTCCCCCCACGCGGGATCCTACGAGCAGTACTTC	CASSSPHAGSYEQYF